This TCR beta chain comes out of a study of T cell responses to AZD1222 COVID-19 vaccine. Study-level background: Pooled in the analysis were second doses at about 4 or about 12 weeks.

Germline values: CDR1 SGHNT, CDR2 YYREEE (reference sequence). This CDR3 has 15 residues. V was trimmed by 4 bases and J by 7 bases, leaving 20 bases between them. Study findings and constraints: Clonal diversity was possibly underestimated; the donors were predominantly white British and more often female. Nearly half of unique spike-specific TCRs reportedly avoided B.1.351 and B.1.1.7 mutated regions.

This table comes from immunoSEQ multiplex PCR, and its TCRdb copy is limited to in-frame clones, with some not included. The data hold under 200,000 clones, with around 94% observed a single time. Note on this clone: Its antigen is unidentified.

The source material was peripheral blood, sampled on day 0 of AZD1222 vaccination. This TCR was recovered from an adult in good health. The chain recombines TRBV5-4 with TRBJ1-2; D is unresolved. CDR3 residues: CASSPDTYTDRGYTF. CDR3 bases: TGTGCCAGCAGCCCAGACACGTACACAGACCGTGGCTACACCTTC. Full variable domain (rest looked up from reference TRBV5-4 and TRBJ1-2): ETGVTQSPTHLIKTRGQQVTLRCSSQSGHNTVSWYQQALGQGPQFIFQYYREEENGRGNFPPRFSGLQFPNYSSELNVNALELDDSALYLCASSPDTYTDRGYTFGSGTRLTVV.